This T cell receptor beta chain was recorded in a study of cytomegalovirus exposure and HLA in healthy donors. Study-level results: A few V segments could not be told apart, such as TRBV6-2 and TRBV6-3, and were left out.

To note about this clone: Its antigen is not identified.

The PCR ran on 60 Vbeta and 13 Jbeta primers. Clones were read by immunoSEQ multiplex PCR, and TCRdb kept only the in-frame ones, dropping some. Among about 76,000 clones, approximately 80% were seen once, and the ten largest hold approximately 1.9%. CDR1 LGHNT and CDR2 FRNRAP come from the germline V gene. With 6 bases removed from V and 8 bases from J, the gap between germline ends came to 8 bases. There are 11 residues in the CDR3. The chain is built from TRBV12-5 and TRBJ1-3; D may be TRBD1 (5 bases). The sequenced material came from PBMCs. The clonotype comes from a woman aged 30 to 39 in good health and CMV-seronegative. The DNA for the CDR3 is TGTGCTAGTGGATCGGGGGACACCATATATTTT. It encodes CASGSGDTIYF. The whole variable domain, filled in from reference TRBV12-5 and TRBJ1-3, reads DARVTQTPRHKVTEMGQEVTMRCQPILGHNTVFWYRQTMMQGLELLAYFRNRAPLDDSGMPKDRFSAEMPDATLATLKIQPSEPRDSAVYFCASGSGDTIYFGEGSWLTVV.